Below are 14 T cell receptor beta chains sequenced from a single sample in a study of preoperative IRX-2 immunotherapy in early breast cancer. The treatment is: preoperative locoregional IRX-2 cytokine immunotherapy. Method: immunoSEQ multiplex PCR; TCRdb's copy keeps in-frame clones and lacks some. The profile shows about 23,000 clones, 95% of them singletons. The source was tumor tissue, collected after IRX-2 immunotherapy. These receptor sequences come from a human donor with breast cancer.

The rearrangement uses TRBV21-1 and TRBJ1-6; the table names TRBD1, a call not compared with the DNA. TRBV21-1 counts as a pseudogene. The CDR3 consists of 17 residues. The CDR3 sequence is CASSKGGGGQHNSPLHF. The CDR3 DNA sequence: TGTGCCAGCAGCAAAGGAGGAGGGGGACAGCACAATTCACCCCTCCACTTT.

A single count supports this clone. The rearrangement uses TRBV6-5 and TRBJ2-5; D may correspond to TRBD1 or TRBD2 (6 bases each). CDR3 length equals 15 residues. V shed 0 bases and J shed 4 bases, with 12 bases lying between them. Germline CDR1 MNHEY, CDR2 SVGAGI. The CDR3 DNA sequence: TGTGCCAGCAGTTACTCGTGGGGGGCTCGAGAGACCCAGTACTTC. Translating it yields CASSYSWGARETQYF.

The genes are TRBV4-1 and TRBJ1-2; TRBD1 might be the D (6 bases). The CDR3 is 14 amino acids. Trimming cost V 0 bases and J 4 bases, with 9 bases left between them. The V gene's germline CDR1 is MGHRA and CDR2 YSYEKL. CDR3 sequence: CASSQDRGFYGYTF. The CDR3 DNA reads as TGCGCCAGCAGCCAAGATAGGGGGTTCTATGGCTACACCTTC.

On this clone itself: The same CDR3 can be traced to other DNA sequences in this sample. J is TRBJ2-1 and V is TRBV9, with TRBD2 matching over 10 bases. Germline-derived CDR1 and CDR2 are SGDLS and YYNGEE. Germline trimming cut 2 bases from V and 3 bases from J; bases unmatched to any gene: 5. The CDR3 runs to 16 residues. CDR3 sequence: CASSVFSSGSYNEQFF. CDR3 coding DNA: TGTGCCAGCAGCGTTTTTTCTAGCGGGAGCTACAATGAGCAGTTCTTC.

The CDR3 here is CASSLESLGTEAFF. The CDR3 DNA reads TGTGCCAGCAGCTTAGAGTCGTTAGGAACTGAAGCTTTCTTT. The chain uses TRBV7-9 and TRBJ1-1; unclear D gene. There are 14 residues in the CDR3. V was pared by 1 base and J by 5 bases, with 11 bases between. Germline loops: CDR1 SEHNR, CDR2 FQNEAQ (reference sequence).

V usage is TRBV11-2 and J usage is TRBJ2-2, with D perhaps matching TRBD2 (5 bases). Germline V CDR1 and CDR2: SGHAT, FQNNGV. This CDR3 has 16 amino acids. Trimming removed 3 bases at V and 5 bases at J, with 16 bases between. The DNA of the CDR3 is TGTGCCAGCAGCTTTCCCGCGGGCCGCGGGACCGGGGAGCTGTTTTTT. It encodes CASSFPAGRGTGELFF.

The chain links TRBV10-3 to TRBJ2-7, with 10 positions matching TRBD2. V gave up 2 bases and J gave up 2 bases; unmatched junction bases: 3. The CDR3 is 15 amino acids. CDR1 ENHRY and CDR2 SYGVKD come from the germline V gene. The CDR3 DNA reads TGTGCCATCAGTGAGGCTAGCGGGAGCCCCTACGAGCAGTACTTC. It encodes CAISEASGSPYEQYF.

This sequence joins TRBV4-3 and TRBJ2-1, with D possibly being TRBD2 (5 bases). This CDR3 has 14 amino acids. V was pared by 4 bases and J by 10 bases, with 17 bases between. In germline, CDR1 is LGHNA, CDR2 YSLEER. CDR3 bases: TGCGCCAGCAGCCGGGAGAGGGCTAGCCCCGAGCAGTTCTTC. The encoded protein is CASSRERASPEQFF.

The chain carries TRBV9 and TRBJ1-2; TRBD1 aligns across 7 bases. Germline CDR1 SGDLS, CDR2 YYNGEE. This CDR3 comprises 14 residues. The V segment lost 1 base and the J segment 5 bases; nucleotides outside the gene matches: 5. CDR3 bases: TGTGCCAGCAGCGTAAACAGGGGATTTTATGGCTACACCTTC. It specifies CASSVNRGFYGYTF.

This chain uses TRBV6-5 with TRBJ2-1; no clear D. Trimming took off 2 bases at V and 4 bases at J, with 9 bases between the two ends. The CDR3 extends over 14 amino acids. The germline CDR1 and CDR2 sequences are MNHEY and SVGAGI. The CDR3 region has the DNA TGTGCCAGCAGTTACGCAGGAAAGTACAATGAGCAGTTCTTC. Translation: CASSYAGKYNEQFF.

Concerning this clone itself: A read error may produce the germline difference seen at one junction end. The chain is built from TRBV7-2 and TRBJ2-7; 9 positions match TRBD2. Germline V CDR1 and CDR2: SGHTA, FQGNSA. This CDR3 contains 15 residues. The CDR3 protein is CASSLAGDPNYEQYF. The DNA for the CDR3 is TGTGCCAGCAGTTTAGCGGGGGACCCTAACTACGAGCAGTACTTC.

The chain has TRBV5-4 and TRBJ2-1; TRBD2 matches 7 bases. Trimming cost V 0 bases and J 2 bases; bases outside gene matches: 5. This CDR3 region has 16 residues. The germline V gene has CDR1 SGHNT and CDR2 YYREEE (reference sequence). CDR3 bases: TGTGCCAGCAGCTTGGCGGCGGGGGTGGCCTACAATGAGCAGTTCTTC. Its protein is CASSLAAGVAYNEQFF.

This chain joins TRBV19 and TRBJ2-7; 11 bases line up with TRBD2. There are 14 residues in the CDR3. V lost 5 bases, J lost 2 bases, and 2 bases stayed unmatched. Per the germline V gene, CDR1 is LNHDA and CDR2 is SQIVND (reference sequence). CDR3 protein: CASSYSGGAYEQYF. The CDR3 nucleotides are TGTGCCAGTAGTTATAGCGGGGGGGCCTACGAGCAGTACTTC.

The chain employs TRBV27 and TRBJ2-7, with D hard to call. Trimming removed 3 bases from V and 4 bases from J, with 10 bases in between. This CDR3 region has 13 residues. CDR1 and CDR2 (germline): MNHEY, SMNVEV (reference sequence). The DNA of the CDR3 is TGTGCCAGCAGTTTTGGGTTACGGTACGAGCAGTACTTC. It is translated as CASSFGLRYEQYF.